A single sample is the source of the 14 T cell receptor beta chains below, sequenced in a study of Ad26.COV2.S vaccination and SARS-CoV-2 variants. TCRdb's copy holds only in-frame clones and misses some; the assay was immunoSEQ multiplex PCR. The sample has approximately 400,000 clones, 80% to 90% seen once; the top ten hold about 3.3%. Treatment in this sample: some 20 received Ad26.COV2.S at low or high dose, single or two shots; five or six received placebo; per-sample allocation not given. The samples date from day 63 after the first vaccine or placebo injection. This material consisted of peripheral blood, taken in a trial of Ad26.COV2.S vaccine versus placebo. These receptors came from a person aged 18-65 years who received the Ad26.COV2.S COVID-19 vaccine or a placebo.

The rearrangement joins TRBV6-2 or TRBV6-3 to TRBJ2-7; D is perhaps TRBD1 (6 bases). This CDR3 has 15 residues. Germline V gene sequence: CDR1 MNHEY, CDR2 SVGEGT. Trimming removed 6 bases at V and 4 bases at J, with 19 bases between. DNA for the CDR3: TGTGCCAGCAGCTTACTCGCGGACAGCTTTTACGAGCAGTACTTC. As protein: CASSLLADSFYEQYF.

The chain combines TRBV6-2 or TRBV6-3 with TRBJ1-1, with 10 bases identical to TRBD1. This CDR3 is built from 17 residues. V lost 5 bases to trimming and J lost 5 bases; unmatched junction nucleotides: 14. Germline loops: CDR1 MNHEY, CDR2 SVGEGT. The CDR3 DNA reads as TGTGCCAGCAGTGACCCGTATCCGGGACAGGGGAAGACTGAAGCTTTCTTT. It is translated as CASSDPYPGQGKTEAFF.

The rearrangement links TRBV18 to TRBJ2-2; D might be TRBD2 (5 bases). Germline values: CDR1 KGHSH, CDR2 LQKENI. This CDR3 contains 16 residues. V was clipped by 3 bases and J by 4 bases, with 15 bases between them. For the CDR3, the DNA is TGTGCCAGCTCACCGTCAGCCGGGGTGATCACCGGGGAGCTGTTTTTT. Translation: CASSPSAGVITGELFF.

The chain carries TRBV30 and TRBJ2-5, with 8 bases that match TRBD2. The CDR3 sequence is 13 residues long. Trimming took 3 bases from V and 5 from J; bases not matched to a gene: 5. CDR1 GTSNPN and CDR2 SVGIG come from the germline V gene (reference sequence). CDR3 amino acids: CAWSARGGETQYF. The DNA of the CDR3 is TGTGCCTGGAGCGCCCGGGGGGGTGAGACCCAGTACTTC.

This clone showed up just once. The V gene is TRBV24-1, the J gene TRBJ1-6; the D is unclear. Germline V CDR1 and CDR2: KGHDR, SFDVKD. The length of the CDR3 is 15 residues. The V gene lost 0 bases and the J gene lost 5 bases, with 7 bases spanning the gap. CDR3 sequence reads: CATSDLGQNNSPLHF. The CDR3 nucleotides read TGTGCCACCAGTGATTTGGGGCAGAATAATTCACCCCTCCACTTT.

The chain recombines TRBV3-1 (or the pseudogene TRBV3-2) with TRBJ2-5; 8 nucleotides align to TRBD1. There are 15 residues in the CDR3. Trimming cost V 10 bases and J 3 bases; bases outside gene matches: 13. Germline V lookup: CDR1 LGHDT, CDR2 YNNKEL (reference sequence). The DNA for the CDR3 is TGTGCCACAGGAAGACAGGGGATGTCCGAAGAGACCCAGTACTTC. It specifies CATGRQGMSEETQYF.

The CDR3 sequence is CASSSQVLGGYTF. The DNA for the CDR3 is TGTGCCAGCAGCTCACAGGTCTTAGGCGGCTACACCTTC. The chain is built from TRBV11-2 and TRBJ1-2; possible D gene TRBD1, 5 bases. CDR1 is SGHAT, CDR2 FQNNGV, per germline. V lost 4 bases, J lost 8 bases, and 14 bases lay in between. CDR3 length: 13 amino acids.

V is TRBV11-2 and J is TRBJ2-2; D tentatively reads TRBD1 or TRBD2 (6 bases each). CDR1 SGHAT and CDR2 FQNNGV come from the germline V gene. V was pared by 5 bases and J by 0 bases, with 10 bases between. There are 15 residues in the CDR3. Here the CDR3 reads CASSARGANTGELFF. DNA of the CDR3: TGTGCCAGCAGCGCGAGGGGGGCGAACACCGGGGAGCTGTTTTTT.

The V and J genes are TRBV24-1 and TRBJ1-1; D unresolved. V lost 1 base, J lost 8 bases, and 10 bases lay in between. This CDR3 is built from 13 residues. CDR1 KGHDR and CDR2 SFDVKD come from the germline V gene. CDR3 in amino acids: CATSDFGLREAFF. The DNA for the CDR3 is TGTGCCACCAGTGATTTCGGGCTTCGGGAAGCTTTCTTT.

J is TRBJ1-2 and V is TRBV7-2; 7 bases line up with TRBD1. CDR1 is SGHTA, CDR2 FQGNSA, per germline. The V segment lost 5 bases and the J segment 6 bases; nucleotides outside the gene matches: 12. This CDR3 has 15 residues. The CDR3 region is CASSITGTAGDGYTF. The CDR3 DNA is TGTGCCAGCAGCATCACCGGGACAGCGGGAGATGGCTACACCTTC.

The V and J genes are TRBV3-1 (or the pseudogene TRBV3-2) and TRBJ2-1; D is uncertain. The CDR3 loop spans 15 amino acids. Between the trimmed V and J ends, which lost 0 bases and 0 bases, there was a span of 6 bases. Germline V lookup: CDR1 LGHDT, CDR2 YNNKEL (reference sequence). This CDR3 is CASSQDSSSYNEQFF. The DNA of the CDR3 is TGTGCCAGCAGCCAAGACTCGAGCTCCTACAATGAGCAGTTCTTC.

The genes are TRBV19 and TRBJ1-1; D remains ambiguous. In germline, CDR1 is LNHDA, CDR2 SQIVND (reference sequence). Trimming left V 10 bases short and J 3 bases short, with 15 bases between. The CDR3 runs to 13 residues. CDR3 residues: CAKPPGPYTEAFF. The CDR3, as DNA: TGTGCCAAACCGCCCGGACCCTACACTGAAGCTTTCTTT.

The chain links TRBV5-5 to TRBJ2-1, with D tentatively TRBD2 (5 bases). The CDR3 is made up of 13 amino acids. V shed 1 base and J shed 7 bases, with 9 bases lying between them. Germline values: CDR1 SGHKS, CDR2 YYEKEE (reference sequence). CDR3 coding DNA: TGTGCCAGCAGCTTGACTAGGAGGAATGAGCAGTTCTTC. This encodes CASSLTRRNEQFF. Variable domain in full (rest from reference TRBV5-5 and TRBJ2-1): DAGVTQSPTHLIKTRGQQVTLRCSPISGHKSVSWYQQVLGQGPQFIFQYYEKEERGRGNFPDRFSARQFPNYSSELNVNALLLGDSALYLCASSLTRRNEQFFGPGTRLTVL.

This chain joins TRBV25-1 and TRBJ2-7; TRBD1 or TRBD2 may be the D gene (5 bases each). V dropped 8 bases and J dropped 3 bases, with 17 bases sitting between them. CDR3 length equals 14 residues. Per germline, CDR1 MGHDK and CDR2 SYGVNS. The CDR3 region is CASSFGGSGYEQYF. DNA of the CDR3: TGTGCCAGCTCGTTTGGGGGATCTGGCTACGAGCAGTACTTC.